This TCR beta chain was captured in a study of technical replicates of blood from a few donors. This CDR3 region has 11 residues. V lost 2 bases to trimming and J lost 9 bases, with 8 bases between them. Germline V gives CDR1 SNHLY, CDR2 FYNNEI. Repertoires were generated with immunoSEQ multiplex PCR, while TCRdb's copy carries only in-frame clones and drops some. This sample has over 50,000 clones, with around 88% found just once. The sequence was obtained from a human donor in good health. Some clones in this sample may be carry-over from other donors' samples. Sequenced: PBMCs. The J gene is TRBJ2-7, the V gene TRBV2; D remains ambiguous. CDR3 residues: CASSEYRGQYF. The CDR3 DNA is TGTGCCAGCAGTGAATACCGAGGGCAGTACTTC.